Listed here are 22 T cell receptor beta chains from one sample, sequenced in a study of T cell responses to AZD1222 COVID-19 vaccine. Some clones are missing from TCRdb's copy, which holds only in-frame ones; the method was immunoSEQ multiplex PCR. The sample has over 50,000 clones, over 75% seen once. The specimen comprised peripheral blood, sampled on day 0 of AZD1222 vaccination. The origin of the receptors is an adult in good health.

This chain connects TRBV3-1 (or the pseudogene TRBV3-2) to TRBJ1-1; D is undetermined. The ends were cut back, 1 base at V and 5 bases at J, with 14 bases in the middle. The germline V gene encodes CDR1 LGHDT and CDR2 YNNKEL (reference sequence). CDR3 length equals 15 residues. The chain's CDR3 is CASSQGPAEGTEAFF. As DNA, the CDR3 is TGTGCCAGCAGCCAAGGGCCGGCCGAGGGAACTGAAGCTTTCTTT.

The chain links TRBV5-1 to TRBJ2-5; TRBD2 agrees at 9 bases. Losses at the gene ends were 0 bases for V and 14 bases for J; bases not matched to a gene: 14. This CDR3 contains 15 residues. Germline lookup yields CDR1 SGHRS and CDR2 YFSETQ. DNA of the CDR3: TGCGCCAGCAGCTTGGAGGGCGGGAGGGCCGGTGTCTCCTACTTC. Its translation is CASSLEGGRAGVSYF.

This clone was picked up one time. DNA of the CDR3: TGTGCCAGCAGCCAAGGTTGGATAGCGGGAGTTAATGAGCAGTTCTTC. Residues: CASSQGWIAGVNEQFF. This chain joins TRBV4-2 and TRBJ2-1, with 9 bases lining up with TRBD2. V gave up 1 base and J gave up 7 bases; unmatched junction bases: 8. Germline CDR1 LGHNA, CDR2 YNFKEQ. The CDR3 length is 16 residues.

V usage is TRBV19 and J usage is TRBJ1-1; D not certain. The CDR3 has 12 residues. Germline V CDR1 and CDR2: LNHDA, SQIVND (reference sequence). The ends were cut back, 2 bases at V and 12 bases at J, with 13 bases in the middle. The CDR3 nucleotides read TGTGCCAGTAGTATATACCCTCGGGCCCCTTTCTTT. As protein: CASSIYPRAPFF. The full variable domain, with the rest looked up from reference TRBV19 and TRBJ1-1, is DGGITQSPKYLFRKEGQNVTLSCEQNLNHDAMYWYRQDPGQGLRLIYYSQIVNDFQKGDIAEGYSVSREKKESFPLTVTSAQKNPTAFYLCASSIYPRAPFFGQGTRLTVV.

V gene TRBV4-3 combines with J gene TRBJ2-2; 7 nucleotides line up with TRBD2. This CDR3 has 16 residues. After removal of 0 bases from V and 1 base from J, the junction contained 2 bases not matched to a gene. Germline lookup yields CDR1 LGHNA and CDR2 YSLEER. The CDR3 loop is CASSQDTGGNTGELFF. CDR3 sequence (DNA): TGCGCCAGCAGCCAAGATACGGGAGGGAACACCGGGGAGCTGTTTTTT.

The genes are TRBV3-1 (or the pseudogene TRBV3-2) and TRBJ2-4, with 7 bases identical to TRBD1. The CDR3 is 15 residues long. The germline gives CDR1 LGHDT, CDR2 YNNKEL (reference sequence). J gave up 4 bases and V 6 bases, and 9 bases lay outside the gene matches. This CDR3 is CASSQFRDSKNIQYF. CDR3 nucleotides: TGTGCCAGCAGTCAGTTTCGGGACAGTAAAAACATTCAGTACTTC.

This clone was seen just once. The chain has TRBV19 and TRBJ2-3, with 14 positions matching TRBD2. CDR1 LNHDA and CDR2 SQIVND come from the germline V gene (reference sequence). This CDR3 is built from 16 residues. Trimming removed 3 bases from V and 3 bases from J; junction bases left unmatched: 2. The CDR3: CASSMTSGRGTDTQYF. Written as DNA, the CDR3 is TGTGCCAGTAGTATGACTAGCGGGAGGGGAACAGATACGCAGTATTTT.

The chain is built from TRBV5-4 and TRBJ2-1; 11 positions agree with TRBD2. CDR3 length equals 18 residues. CDR1 SGHNT and CDR2 YYREEE come from the germline V gene (reference sequence). The V and J ends lost 4 bases and 4 bases, in that order; junction bases with no gene match: 13. The CDR3 nucleotides read TGTGCCAGCAGCCGCGGGGCTAGCGGGAGGACAAAGTACAATGAGCAGTTCTTC. This encodes CASSRGASGRTKYNEQFF.

The gene calls are TRBV3-1 (or the pseudogene TRBV3-2) and TRBJ1-5; the D gene is possibly TRBD1 (5 bases). The germline V gene has CDR1 LGHDT and CDR2 YNNKEL (reference sequence). Trimming shortened V by 0 bases and J by 1 base, and 25 bases separated the two germline ends. The CDR3 extends over 21 amino acids. The CDR3 spells CASSQDRRGLTGIQSNQPQHF. The CDR3 DNA is TGTGCCAGCAGCCAAGATAGGAGGGGCCTTACAGGTATTCAAAGCAATCAGCCCCAGCATTTT.

V usage is TRBV5-1 and J usage is TRBJ2-2; D uncertain. The V and J ends lost 1 base and 1 base respectively, with 8 bases between them. The CDR3 has 15 residues. The V gene's germline CDR1 is SGHRS and CDR2 YFSETQ. The CDR3 nucleotides read TGCGCCAGCAGCTTGTCGCCCATGAACACCGGGGAGCTGTTTTTT. Translated, it gives CASSLSPMNTGELFF.

The rearrangement uses TRBV30 and TRBJ1-2, with D possibly TRBD1 on 5 matching bases. This CDR3 has 13 amino acids. Trimming cost V 2 bases and J 14 bases, with 21 bases left between them. Germline assignment: CDR1 GTSNPN and CDR2 SVGIG (reference sequence). The CDR3 is CAWSPTGDRLCTF. The CDR3 bases are TGTGCCTGGAGTCCAACAGGCGATCGGCTCTGTACCTTC.

This clone is labeled medium-sized. The rearrangement links TRBV11-3 to TRBJ2-7; TRBD1 matches 8 bases. This CDR3 contains 16 residues. Germline assignment: CDR1 SGHNT and CDR2 YENEEA. V trimming: 3 bases; J trimming: 4 bases; junction bases outside the gene matches: 11. CDR3 region: CASSFVTGTGEYEQYF. The CDR3 region has the DNA TGTGCCAGCAGCTTCGTAACCGGGACAGGCGAGTACGAGCAGTACTTC.

This clone occurred once. The chain uses TRBV7-8 and TRBJ2-5; D is perhaps TRBD2 (5 bases). Germline CDR1 is SGHVS and CDR2 is FQNEAQ. Trimming left V 5 bases short and J 5 bases short, with 15 bases between. CDR3 length equals 14 residues. CDR3 in amino acids: CASSETIRWETQYF. CDR3 bases: TGTGCCAGCAGCGAGACTATACGGTGGGAGACCCAGTACTTC.

The chain joins TRBV25-1 to TRBJ2-1; D call uncertain. Trimming removed 1 base from V and 8 bases from J, with 12 bases in between. This CDR3 has 14 amino acids. Germline values: CDR1 MGHDK, CDR2 SYGVNS. The CDR3 DNA reads as TGTGCCAGCAGTGAATCCCGACATGTCGATGAGCAGTTCTTC. It codes for CASSESRHVDEQFF.

The chain has TRBV7-2 and TRBJ2-5, with 9 bases matching TRBD2. J gave up 4 bases and V 5 bases, and 8 bases lay outside the gene matches. In germline, CDR1 is SGHTA, CDR2 FQGNSA. This CDR3 spans 15 amino acids. Here the CDR3 reads CASSPSSGEGETQYF. The DNA for the CDR3 is TGTGCCAGCAGCCCATCTAGCGGGGAAGGAGAGACCCAGTACTTC. The variable domain in full, with the rest retrieved from reference TRBV7-2 and TRBJ2-5, is GAGVSQSPSNKVTEKGKDVELRCDPISGHTALYWYRQSLGQGLEFLIYFQGNSAPDKSGLPSDRFSAERTGGSVSTLTIQRTQQEDSAVYLCASSPSSGEGETQYFGPGTRLLVL.

This clone was observed once. The V and J genes are TRBV3-1 (or the pseudogene TRBV3-2) and TRBJ2-7; 7 bases map to TRBD2. This CDR3 contains 14 residues. Trimming removed 4 bases from V and 7 bases from J; junction bases left unmatched: 10. CDR1 is LGHDT, CDR2 YNNKEL, per germline (reference sequence). Here the CDR3 DNA reads TGTGCCAGCAGCCTCGGGACTACCCAGCTTGAGCAGTACTTC. Translation: CASSLGTTQLEQYF.

The gene calls are TRBV7-2 and TRBJ1-6; 7 nucleotides agree with TRBD1. This CDR3 spans 13 amino acids. The V segment lost 6 bases and the J segment 7 bases; nucleotides outside the gene matches: 3. Germline V gene data show CDR1 as SGHTA and CDR2 as FQGNSA. CDR3 residues: CASSGQENSPLHF. The CDR3 nucleotides are TGTGCCAGCAGTGGACAGGAAAATTCACCCCTCCACTTT.

The V gene is TRBV7-9, the J gene TRBJ1-5; D is unresolved. The CDR3 length is 15 residues. Germline V lookup: CDR1 SEHNR, CDR2 FQNEAQ (reference sequence). Between the trimmed V and J ends, which lost 3 bases and 2 bases, there was a span of 11 bases. In DNA, the CDR3 is TGTGCCAGCAGCTTTGGCACCTCCCGCAATCAGCCCCAGCATTTT. This gives the protein CASSFGTSRNQPQHF.

CDR3 DNA: TGTGCCAGCAGCGAAACAGGGGCCTGGGGCACTGAAGCTTTCTTT. It encodes CASSETGAWGTEAFF. The rearrangement joins TRBV7-9 to TRBJ1-1; 7 bases are a match to TRBD1. Per the germline V gene, CDR1 is SEHNR and CDR2 is FQNEAQ (reference sequence). This CDR3 is built from 15 residues. Trimming cost V 5 bases and J 4 bases; bases outside gene matches: 10. The entire variable domain, with the rest obtained from reference TRBV7-9 and TRBJ1-1, is as follows: DTGVSQNPRHKITKRGQNVTFRCDPISEHNRLYWYRQTLGQGPEFLTYFQNEAQLEKSRLLSDRFSAERPKGSFSTLEIQRTEQGDSAMYLCASSETGAWGTEAFFGQGTRLTVV.

The V call is TRBV7-2, the J call TRBJ1-2; 7 positions match TRBD1. Germline V gene data show CDR1 as SGHTA and CDR2 as FQGNSA. The J segment lost 6 bases and the V segment lost 5 bases, leaving 3 bases of the junction unmatched. This CDR3 is 12 amino acids long. CDR3 residues: CASSATGDGYTF. For the CDR3, the DNA is TGTGCCAGCAGCGCAACAGGGGATGGCTACACCTTC.

The chain employs TRBV7-2 and TRBJ1-6; D unresolved. Germline V lookup: CDR1 SGHTA, CDR2 FQGNSA. The CDR3 runs 13 residues. V lost 3 bases to trimming and J lost 10 bases, with 10 bases between them. The CDR3 DNA follows: TGTGCCAGCAGCTTGAATCTCCGATCACCCCTCCACTTT. Its protein is CASSLNLRSPLHF.

This clone was seen only once. This sequence joins TRBV2 and TRBJ2-1; D is possibly TRBD2 (7 bases). Germline-derived CDR1 and CDR2 are SNHLY and FYNNEI. The CDR3 spans 14 residues. Trimming took off 1 base at V and 7 bases at J, with 11 bases between the two ends. DNA of the CDR3: TGTGCCAGCAGTGAAGTGGAGGGGGGGAATGAGCAGTTCTTC. It translates to CASSEVEGGNEQFF.